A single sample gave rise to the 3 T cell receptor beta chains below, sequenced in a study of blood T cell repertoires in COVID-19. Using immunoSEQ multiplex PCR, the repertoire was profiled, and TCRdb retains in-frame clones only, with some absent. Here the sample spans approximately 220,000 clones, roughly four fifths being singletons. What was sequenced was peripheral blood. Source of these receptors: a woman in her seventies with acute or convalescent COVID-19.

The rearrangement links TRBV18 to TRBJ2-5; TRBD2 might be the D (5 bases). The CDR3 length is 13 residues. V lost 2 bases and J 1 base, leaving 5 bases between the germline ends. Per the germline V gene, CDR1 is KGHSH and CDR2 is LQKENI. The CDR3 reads CASSPGSQETQYF. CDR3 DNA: TGTGCCAGCTCACCAGGGAGCCAAGAGACCCAGTACTTC.

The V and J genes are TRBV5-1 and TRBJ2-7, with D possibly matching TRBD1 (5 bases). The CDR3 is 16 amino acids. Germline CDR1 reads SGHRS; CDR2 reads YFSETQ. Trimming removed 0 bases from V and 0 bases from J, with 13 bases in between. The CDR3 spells CASSLEGREYSYEQYF. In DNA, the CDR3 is TGCGCCAGCAGCTTGGAGGGCAGGGAATACTCCTACGAGCAGTACTTC.

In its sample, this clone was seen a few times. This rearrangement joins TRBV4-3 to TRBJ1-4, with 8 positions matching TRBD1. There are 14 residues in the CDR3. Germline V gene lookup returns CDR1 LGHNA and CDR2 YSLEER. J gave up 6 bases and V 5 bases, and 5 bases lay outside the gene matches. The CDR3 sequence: CASSEQTGDEKLFF. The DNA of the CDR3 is TGCGCCAGCAGCGAACAGACAGGGGATGAAAAACTGTTTTTT.